This TCR beta chain is from a study of blood T cell repertoires in COVID-19. The authors' processing: How many nucleated cells were present was estimated from reference gene primer amplification. Profiling relied on immunoSEQ multiplex PCR, and the TCRdb table lists in-frame clones only, not all of them. For V, J and clone size, that table is used; D and trimming come from the DNA. The table lists 150,000 to 200,000 clones, approximately 84% of them singletons. V dropped 0 bases and J dropped 3 bases, with 9 bases sitting between them. Per the germline V gene, CDR1 is LNHDA and CDR2 is SQIVND (reference sequence). CDR3 length: 14 amino acids.

Sequenced: PBMCs or T cells enriched from blood (not recorded which). The chain carries TRBV19 and TRBJ2-7; D is unclear. This TCR derives from a woman between 35 and 50 years old with acute COVID-19. The CDR3 region is CASSIEAGRYEQYF. The CDR3 DNA follows: TGTGCCAGTAGTATAGAGGCAGGCCGCTACGAGCAGTACTTC.